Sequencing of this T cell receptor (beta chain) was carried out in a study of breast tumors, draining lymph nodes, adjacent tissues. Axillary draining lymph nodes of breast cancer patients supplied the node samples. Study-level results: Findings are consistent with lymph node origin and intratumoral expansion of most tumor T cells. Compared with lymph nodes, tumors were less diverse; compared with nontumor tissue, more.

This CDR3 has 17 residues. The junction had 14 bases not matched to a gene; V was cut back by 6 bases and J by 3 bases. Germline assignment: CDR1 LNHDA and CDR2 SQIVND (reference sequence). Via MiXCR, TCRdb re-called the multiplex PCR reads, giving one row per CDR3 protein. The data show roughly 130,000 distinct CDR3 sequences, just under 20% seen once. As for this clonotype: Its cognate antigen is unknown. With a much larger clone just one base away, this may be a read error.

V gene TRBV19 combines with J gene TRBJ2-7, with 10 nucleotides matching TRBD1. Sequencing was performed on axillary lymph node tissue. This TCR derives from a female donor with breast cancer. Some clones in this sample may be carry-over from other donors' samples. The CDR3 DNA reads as TGTGCCAGTAGCACTCCACCCGAGACAGGGGGCAACTACGAGCAGTACTTC. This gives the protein CASSTPPETGGNYEQYF.